These 8 T cell receptor beta chains came from one sample sequenced in a study of T cells after posttransplantation cyclophosphamide. Here immunoSEQ multiplex PCR was the method, and the copy in TCRdb shows in-frame clones only, minus some. This sample includes more than 40,000 clones with no singletons; its ten biggest clones take up roughly 2%. Input material: PBMCs. All receptors come from a middle-aged man in good health, CMV-negative, and a related stem cell transplant donor.

Ten or more counts support this clone. The chain joins TRBV5-1 to TRBJ2-3, with 8 bases identical to TRBD1. The CDR3 covers 15 residues. V dropped 3 bases and J dropped 2; count of bases not matched to a gene: 5. The germline V gene has CDR1 SGHRS and CDR2 YFSETQ. The DNA for the CDR3 is TGCGCCAGCAGCTACACGGGACAGGCCACAGATACGCAGTATTTT. Amino acid sequence: CASSYTGQATDTQYF.

This clone has at least ten counts. The gene calls are TRBV7-2 and TRBJ2-5; 8 bases are a match to TRBD2. Per the germline V gene, CDR1 is SGHTA and CDR2 is FQGNSA. CDR3 length: 16 amino acids. Losses at the gene ends were 5 bases for V and 5 bases for J; bases not matched to a gene: 13. This CDR3 is CASSPRIAGTRETQYF. The CDR3 bases are TGTGCCAGCAGCCCCCGGATAGCGGGGACCCGGGAGACCCAGTACTTC.

Many counts were recorded for this clone. The chain joins TRBV19 to TRBJ2-3, with TRBD1 matching 7 bases. This CDR3 has 16 amino acids. Trimming removed 3 bases from V and 4 bases from J; junction bases left unmatched: 10. The germline V gene has CDR1 LNHDA and CDR2 SQIVND (reference sequence). CDR3: CASSIERQGRADTQYF. Here the CDR3 DNA reads TGTGCCAGTAGTATCGAGCGACAGGGACGGGCAGATACGCAGTATTTT.

This clone was counted ten times or more. V usage is TRBV28 and J usage is TRBJ2-2, with 8 bases aligning to TRBD2. The CDR3 extends over 15 amino acids. The V segment lost 3 bases and the J segment 4 bases; nucleotides outside the gene matches: 4. Germline-derived CDR1 and CDR2 are MDHEN and SYDVKM. The CDR3 nucleotides are TGTGCCAGCAGTTTGGCTGCGGGAGGCACCGGGGAGCTGTTTTTT. Amino acids: CASSLAAGGTGELFF.

V gene TRBV6-1 combines with J gene TRBJ2-7; 9 positions agree with TRBD2. The CDR3 totals 14 residues. After removal of 6 bases from V and 5 bases from J, the junction contained 8 bases not matched to a gene. Germline V gene data show CDR1 as MNHNS and CDR2 as SASEGT. The CDR3: CASSLSGSRHEQYF. The CDR3 nucleotides read TGTGCCAGCAGCCTTAGCGGGAGCCGTCACGAGCAGTACTTC.

This clone has a count of ten or more. This chain joins TRBV5-1 and TRBJ2-1; TRBD2 is a possible D gene (7 bases). The CDR3 spans 16 residues. The V end was cut by 0 bases, the J end by 8 bases, with 18 bases between. Germline V gives CDR1 SGHRS, CDR2 YFSETQ. CDR3: CASSLEGGGDPDEQFF. The CDR3 nucleotides are TGCGCCAGCAGCTTGGAAGGGGGAGGGGATCCCGATGAGCAGTTCTTC.

In its sample, this clone was seen many times. This rearrangement joins TRBV7-2 to TRBJ2-3, with 10 bases aligning to TRBD2. In germline, CDR1 is SGHTA, CDR2 FQGNSA. With 11 bases clipped from V and 4 bases from J, the junction kept 12 bases outside the gene matches. This CDR3 region has 15 residues. The CDR3 loop is CASSVGTSVADTQYF. DNA of the CDR3: TGTGCCTCATCCGTGGGGACTAGCGTCGCAGATACGCAGTATTTT.

This clone was seen repeatedly, ten times or more. This rearrangement joins TRBV30 to TRBJ2-7, with a possible D match to TRBD2 (6 bases). Germline CDR1 GTSNPN, CDR2 SVGIG (reference sequence). The CDR3 length is 14 residues. V was pared by 4 bases and J by 12 bases, with 25 bases between. Written as DNA, the CDR3 is TGTGCCTGGACCCAACCCGCGGGCGGGAACCGGGCGTACTTC. It is translated as CAWTQPAGGNRAYF.